This TCR beta chain emerged from a study of T cell responses to AZD1222 COVID-19 vaccine. Broader study findings: The peak T cell response came first, and repertoires were sampled only after it. Regions left unmutated in variants are reportedly the target of nearly half of spike-specific TCRs. Donors were mostly white British, more females; clonal diversity possibly underestimated.

The CDR3 has 14 residues. Germline-derived CDR1 and CDR2 are SEHNR and FQNEAQ (reference sequence). Trimming cost V 4 bases and J 1 base, with 10 bases left between them. A note on this clone: What it recognizes is unknown.

The protocol was immunoSEQ multiplex PCR, while the TCRdb copy is restricted to in-frame clones and leaves out a portion. The sample lists roughly 93,000 clones, roughly 88% occurring once. The sequenced sample was peripheral blood, obtained on day 0 of AZD1222 vaccination. This chain links TRBV7-9 with TRBJ1-1; TRBD1 might be the D (5 bases). The sequence was obtained from an adult in good health. CDR3 in amino acids: CASSSLGGNTEAFF. CDR3 DNA sequence: TGTGCCAGCAGCTCCCTGGGGGGGAACACTGAAGCTTTCTTT.